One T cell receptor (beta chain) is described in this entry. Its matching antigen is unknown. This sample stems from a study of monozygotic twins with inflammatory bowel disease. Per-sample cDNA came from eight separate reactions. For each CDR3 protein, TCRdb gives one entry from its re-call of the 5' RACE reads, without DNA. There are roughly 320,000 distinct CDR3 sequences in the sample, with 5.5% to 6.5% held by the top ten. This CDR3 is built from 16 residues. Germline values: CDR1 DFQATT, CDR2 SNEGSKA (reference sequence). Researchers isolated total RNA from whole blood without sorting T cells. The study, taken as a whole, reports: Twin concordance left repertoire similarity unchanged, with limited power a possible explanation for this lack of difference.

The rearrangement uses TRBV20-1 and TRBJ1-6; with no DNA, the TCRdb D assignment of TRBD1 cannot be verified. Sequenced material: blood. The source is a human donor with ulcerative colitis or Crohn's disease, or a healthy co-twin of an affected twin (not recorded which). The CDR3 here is CSARDPTGQGRSPLHF.